This passage covers 31 T cell receptor beta chains from one sample sequenced in a study of Ad26.COV2.S vaccination and SARS-CoV-2 variants (dated by TCRdb to the early 2020s). The meaning of the sample's treatment or condition label: roughly 18 received Ad26.COV2.S at low or high dose, single or two shots; five or six received placebo; per-sample allocation not given. Repertoires of vaccine and placebo recipients were sequenced from samples taken on day 63 after the first injection. Library method: the immunoSEQ multiplex PCR assay. The table comes from immuneACCESS by way of TCRdb, which keeps in-frame sequences with V and J called. Part of the clones is missing from these tables; in studies checked, under half for an unresolved V gene and the rest for unknown reasons. The sample contains about 440,000 clones, roughly nine tenths of them found a single time. Over 10% of the sample lies in the top ten.

This specimen consisted of peripheral blood, obtained in a trial of Ad26.COV2.S vaccine versus placebo. The receptors shown here come from a person between 18 and 65 years old who received the Ad26.COV2.S COVID-19 vaccine or a placebo.

The chain links TRBV28 to TRBJ1-6; a weak D match, TRBD1 (5 bases). Germline values: CDR1 MDHEN, CDR2 SYDVKM. V lost 3 bases and J 4 bases, leaving 13 bases between the germline ends. The CDR3 is 16 amino acids. The CDR3 region has the DNA TGTGCCAGCAGTTTCCAGGGACCAGCTTATAATTCACCCCTCCACTTT. Its protein is CASSFQGPAYNSPLHF.

The V and J genes are TRBV5-4 and TRBJ2-5; 7 nucleotides line up with TRBD1. V trimming: 4 bases; J trimming: 1 base; junction bases outside the gene matches: 4. From germline, CDR1 is SGHNT and CDR2 YYREEE (reference sequence). The CDR3 spans 14 residues. CDR3 bases: TGTGCCAGCAGCACTCGGACAGGCCAAGAGACCCAGTACTTC. This encodes CASSTRTGQETQYF.

The chain is built from TRBV5-1 and TRBJ2-7; TRBD1 agrees at 11 bases. The CDR3 has 14 amino acids. With 6 bases clipped from V and 8 bases from J, the junction kept 10 bases outside the gene matches. Germline V gene lookup returns CDR1 SGHRS and CDR2 YFSETQ. The CDR3 DNA follows: TGCGCCAGCAACGTCGGGCGGACAGGGGGCAAGCAGTACTTC. Translating it yields CASNVGRTGGKQYF.

J is TRBJ2-2 and V is TRBV5-5; D not resolved. CDR3 size: 16 residues. The V and J ends lost 3 bases and 4 bases respectively, with 16 bases between them. CDR1 is SGHKS and CDR2 is YYEKEE in the germline V gene (reference sequence). The CDR3 region is CASSYTLDTLTGELFF. The CDR3 coding sequence is TGTGCCAGCAGCTATACCCTCGACACCCTCACCGGGGAGCTGTTTTTT.

This clone was detected a few times. Other DNA sequences from this sample encode an identical CDR3 as well. The chain is built from TRBV3-1 (or the pseudogene TRBV3-2) and TRBJ2-1; no clear D. CDR1 and CDR2 from the germline V gene are LGHDT and YNNKEL (reference sequence). Trimming shortened V by 3 bases and J by 4 bases, and 4 bases separated the two germline ends. The CDR3 spans 12 residues. CDR3 sequence: CASSHGYNEQFF. CDR3 in DNA: TGTGCCAGCAGCCACGGTTACAATGAGCAGTTCTTC.

V gene TRBV19 combines with J gene TRBJ1-1, with D unresolved. CDR3 length: 12 amino acids. CDR1 and CDR2 (germline): LNHDA, SQIVND (reference sequence). The ends were cut back, 6 bases at V and 2 bases at J, with 7 bases in the middle. The CDR3 spells CASRAANTEAFF. The CDR3 nucleotides read TGTGCCAGTAGGGCAGCAAACACTGAAGCTTTCTTT.

The chain carries TRBV9 and TRBJ2-7; TRBD2 matches at 10 bases. The CDR3 is 16 residues long. From germline, CDR1 is SGDLS and CDR2 YYNGEE. After removal of 3 bases from V and 4 bases from J, the junction contained 10 bases not matched to a gene. The CDR3 region is CASSGNKAGGIYEQYF. CDR3 bases: TGTGCCAGCAGCGGGAACAAAGCGGGAGGGATATACGAGCAGTACTTC.

V is TRBV6-5 and J is TRBJ2-1; D is possibly TRBD2 (6 bases). V lost 6 bases to trimming and J lost 4 bases, with 16 bases between them. This CDR3 has 15 residues. Germline values: CDR1 MNHEY, CDR2 SVGAGI. The DNA for the CDR3 is TGTGCCAGCAGCCGGAATAGGGCGGGATACAATGAGCAGTTCTTC. Translated, it gives CASSRNRAGYNEQFF.

The chain joins TRBV28 to TRBJ1-3, with D unresolved. CDR1 and CDR2 from the germline V gene are MDHEN and SYDVKM. Trimming pared 3 bases from V and 0 bases from J, leaving 9 bases between. The CDR3 covers 15 residues. CDR3 amino acids: CASSLGQTSGNTIYF. The DNA for the CDR3 is TGTGCCAGCAGTTTGGGCCAAACCTCTGGAAACACCATATATTTT.

The chain carries TRBV6-6 and TRBJ2-3; no clear D gene. Germline assignment: CDR1 MNHNY and CDR2 SVGAGI (reference sequence). The CDR3 sequence is 15 residues long. V lost 7 bases and J lost 1, with 15 bases in between. The CDR3 coding sequence is TGTGCCAGCATGCCCCTAAGTCTGGGCACAGATACGCAGTATTTT. Amino acids: CASMPLSLGTDTQYF.

This clone has only a few counts. The same CDR3 also results from other DNA sequences found in this sample. The chain combines TRBV30 with TRBJ2-7; possible D gene TRBD1, 6 bases. Germline V gives CDR1 GTSNPN, CDR2 SVGIG (reference sequence). Trimming pared 6 bases from V and 2 bases from J, leaving 11 bases between. The CDR3 is made up of 12 amino acids. This CDR3 reads CACKQGTYEQYF. DNA for the CDR3: TGTGCCTGTAAACAGGGAACCTACGAGCAGTACTTC. Full variable domain (remainder filled in from reference TRBV30 and TRBJ2-7): SQTIHQWPATLVQPVGSPLSLECTVEGTSNPNLYWYRQAAGRGLQLLFYSVGIGQISSEVPQNLSASRPQDRQFILSSKKLLLSDSGFYLCACKQGTYEQYFGPGTRLTVT.

A word on this clone: Other nucleotide sequences in the sample specify the same CDR3. The chain uses TRBV20-1 and TRBJ2-1; TRBD1 is a possible D gene (5 bases). Germline CDR1 and CDR2: DFQATT and SNEGSKA (reference sequence). V was cut by 6 bases and J by 3 bases, with 6 bases left in between. The CDR3 consists of 11 residues. This CDR3 is CSARDYNEQFF. CDR3 coding DNA: TGCAGTGCCAGGGACTACAATGAGCAGTTCTTC.

This clone was recorded only once. The J gene is TRBJ2-2, the V gene TRBV27; 7 positions match TRBD2. Germline loops: CDR1 MNHEY, CDR2 SMNVEV (reference sequence). The trim removed 3 bases at V and 4 bases at J, leaving 14 bases unmatched. The length of the CDR3 is 18 residues. The CDR3 reads CASSFNSMRLAVTGELFF. Written as DNA, the CDR3 is TGTGCCAGCAGTTTCAATTCTATGCGGCTAGCGGTCACCGGGGAGCTGTTTTTT.

The genes are TRBV7-2 and TRBJ2-2; 7 bases match TRBD2. The CDR3 is 15 residues long. The germline V gene has CDR1 SGHTA and CDR2 FQGNSA. The ends lost 5 bases at V and 5 bases at J; junction bases unmatched: 8. The CDR3, as DNA: TGTGCCAGCAGCCCGAGGACTAGACGTACCGGGGAGCTGTTTTTT. Amino acids: CASSPRTRRTGELFF.

V gene TRBV21-1 combines with J gene TRBJ2-1; the table calls TRBD2, which could not be checked here. TRBV21-1 is a pseudogene. The CDR3 contains 16 residues. The chain's CDR3 is CASRTSGRASYNEQFF. CDR3 DNA: TGTGCCAGCCGGACTAGCGGGAGGGCCTCCTACAATGAGCAGTTCTTC.

The chain joins TRBV7-8 to TRBJ1-2, with a tentative D call TRBD1 (5 bases). V gave up 5 bases and J gave up 4 bases, with 11 bases separating them. CDR1 SGHVS and CDR2 FQNEAQ come from the germline V gene. The CDR3 covers 13 residues. In DNA, the CDR3 is TGTGCCAGCAGCATGACAGATGCCTATGGCTACACCTTC. Translated, it gives CASSMTDAYGYTF. Variable domain in full (rest from reference TRBV7-8 and TRBJ1-2): GAGVSQSPRYKVAKRGQDVALRCDPISGHVSLFWYQQALGQGPEFLTYFQNEAQLDKSGLPSDRFFAERPEGSVSTLKIQRTQQEDSAVYLCASSMTDAYGYTFGSGTRLTVV.

V is TRBV6-5 and J is TRBJ1-2, with D perhaps TRBD1 (6 bases). The CDR3 is 14 residues long. Germline-derived CDR1 and CDR2 are MNHEY and SVGAGI. V dropped 6 bases and J dropped 3 bases, with 14 bases sitting between them. CDR3 DNA sequence: TGTGCCAGCAGGTTTACAGGGCGGGACTATGGCTACACCTTC. Translating it yields CASRFTGRDYGYTF.

The chain employs TRBV5-1 and TRBJ2-7, with 9 bases lining up with TRBD2. V was clipped by 0 bases and J by 7 bases; unmatched bases: 11. Germline V gene sequence: CDR1 SGHRS, CDR2 YFSETQ. The CDR3 is 16 amino acids. The DNA for the CDR3 is TGCGCCAGCAGCTTGGAGGCGGCGGGAGGGCCTCGGGAGCAGTACTTC. It specifies CASSLEAAGGPREQYF.

This clone was recorded at least ten times. The chain carries TRBV5-4 and TRBJ2-1; D remains unclear. The CDR3 sequence is 12 residues long. Trimming pared 3 bases from V and 4 bases from J, leaving 5 bases between. The germline V gene has CDR1 SGHNT and CDR2 YYREEE (reference sequence). The CDR3 here is CASSSGYNEQFF. In DNA form, the CDR3 reads TGTGCCAGCAGCTCCGGGTACAATGAGCAGTTCTTC.

The chain couples TRBV14 to TRBJ1-2; D is ambiguous. The CDR3 spans 14 residues. Germline assignment: CDR1 SGHDN and CDR2 FVKESK. V was pared by 0 bases and J by 7 bases, with 12 bases between. CDR3 residues: CASSQDQIGRGYTF. The CDR3 DNA reads as TGTGCCAGCAGCCAAGATCAAATAGGGCGTGGCTACACCTTC.

In DNA, the CDR3 is TGCGCCAGCAGCCCTGGGACAGGAAGCTACGAGCAGTACTTC. This translates into CASSPGTGSYEQYF. This rearrangement joins TRBV4-3 to TRBJ2-7, with 8 bases identical to TRBD1. J gave up 3 bases and V 4 bases, and 5 bases lay outside the gene matches. Germline assignment: CDR1 LGHNA and CDR2 YSLEER. This CDR3 contains 14 residues.

The gene calls are TRBV7-2 and TRBJ2-3, with D possibly being TRBD2 (6 bases). CDR1 is SGHTA, CDR2 FQGNSA, per germline. Trimming shortened V by 5 bases and J by 3 bases, and 21 bases separated the two germline ends. The CDR3 sequence is 17 residues long. The CDR3 region has the DNA TGTGCCAGCAGCCCCGACGGGGGAGGCCCCATGACAGATACGCAGTATTTT. This encodes CASSPDGGGPMTDTQYF.

The V gene is TRBV30, the J gene TRBJ1-6; 9 nucleotides align to TRBD1. CDR1 is GTSNPN and CDR2 is SVGIG in the germline V gene (reference sequence). There are 14 residues in the CDR3. V shed 3 bases, J shed 6 bases, and the junction held 3 bases outside the gene matches. CDR3 sequence (DNA): TGTGCCTGGAGGGGACAGGGCTTTAATTCACCCCTCCACTTT. Encoded protein: CAWRGQGFNSPLHF.

The chain links TRBV2 to TRBJ1-1, with TRBD1 as a possible D gene (5 bases). This CDR3 has 15 residues. The V and J ends lost 3 bases and 1 base respectively, with 12 bases between them. Germline V gene lookup returns CDR1 SNHLY and CDR2 FYNNEI. The CDR3 here is CASSDYLGGNTEAFF. CDR3 nucleotides: TGTGCCAGCAGTGACTATTTGGGGGGGAACACTGAAGCTTTCTTT.

The V and J genes are TRBV7-2 and TRBJ2-3, with 9 bases identical to TRBD1. V was clipped by 1 base and J by 3 bases; unmatched bases: 5. CDR1 and CDR2 from the germline V gene are SGHTA and FQGNSA. This CDR3 spans 16 amino acids. Written as DNA, the CDR3 is TGTGCCAGCAGCTTAGGGGTGGGACAGGGAACAGATACGCAGTATTTT. It codes for CASSLGVGQGTDTQYF.

The chain uses TRBV7-2 and TRBJ1-6; a weak D match, TRBD1 (5 bases). V lost 1 base and J lost 6, with 10 bases in between. Per the germline V gene, CDR1 is SGHTA and CDR2 is FQGNSA. The CDR3 is 15 amino acids. CDR3 in amino acids: CASSLDGALNSPLHF. CDR3 nucleotide sequence: TGTGCCAGCAGCTTAGATGGGGCCCTTAATTCACCCCTCCACTTT.

In this sample, this clone turned up once. This rearrangement joins TRBV18 to TRBJ2-1; TRBD2 matches at 8 bases. Germline V gene sequence: CDR1 KGHSH, CDR2 LQKENI. This CDR3 contains 15 residues. J lost 7 bases, V lost 6 bases, and 11 bases had no gene match. Here the CDR3 DNA reads TGTGCCAGCTCCCGAGGGGGAGCGGGAGTAAATGAGCAGTTCTTC. This codes for CASSRGGAGVNEQFF.

The V call is TRBV11-2, the J call TRBJ2-7; D is unclear. Per germline, CDR1 SGHAT and CDR2 FQNNGV. V was trimmed by 3 bases and J by 1 base, leaving 13 bases between them. The CDR3 is 15 residues long. CDR3 nucleotides: TGTGCCAGCAGCTTCGCCCGCGCGACGTCCTACGAGCAGTACTTC. This codes for CASSFARATSYEQYF.

The gene calls are TRBV7-2 and TRBJ1-3, with 7 bases fitting TRBD1. Germline CDR1 and CDR2: SGHTA and FQGNSA. Trimming took 10 bases from V and 2 from J; bases not matched to a gene: 8. This CDR3 is built from 14 residues. CDR3 DNA: TGTGCCATCGATGAGACAGGGACTGGAAACACCATATATTTT. Translated, it gives CAIDETGTGNTIYF. The full variable domain, rest sourced from reference TRBV7-2 and TRBJ1-3, is GAGVSQSPSNKVTEKGKDVELRCDPISGHTALYWYRQSLGQGLEFLIYFQGNSAPDKSGLPSDRFSAERTGGSVSTLTIQRTQQEDSAVYLCAIDETGTGNTIYFGEGSWLTVV.

This clone has just one count. The V and J genes are TRBV5-4 and TRBJ1-4; no reliable D call. This CDR3 is built from 16 residues. V was trimmed by 0 bases and J by 0 bases, leaving 9 bases between them. In germline, CDR1 is SGHNT, CDR2 YYREEE (reference sequence). CDR3 in DNA: TGTGCCAGCAGCTTGGACCCATTCGCAACTAATGAAAAACTGTTTTTT. It is translated as CASSLDPFATNEKLFF. Full variable domain (rest looked up from reference TRBV5-4 and TRBJ1-4): ETGVTQSPTHLIKTRGQQVTLRCSSQSGHNTVSWYQQALGQGPQFIFQYYREEENGRGNFPPRFSGLQFPNYSSELNVNALELDDSALYLCASSLDPFATNEKLFFGSGTQLSVL.

This clone came up once. The chain uses TRBV24-1 and TRBJ2-1; D uncertain. CDR1 KGHDR and CDR2 SFDVKD come from the germline V gene. Deletions cut 4 bases from V and 3 bases from J, with 9 bases between. The CDR3 runs to 14 residues. This CDR3 is CATSDVRYYNEQFF. In DNA, the CDR3 is TGTGCCACCAGTGACGTTCGGTACTACAATGAGCAGTTCTTC.